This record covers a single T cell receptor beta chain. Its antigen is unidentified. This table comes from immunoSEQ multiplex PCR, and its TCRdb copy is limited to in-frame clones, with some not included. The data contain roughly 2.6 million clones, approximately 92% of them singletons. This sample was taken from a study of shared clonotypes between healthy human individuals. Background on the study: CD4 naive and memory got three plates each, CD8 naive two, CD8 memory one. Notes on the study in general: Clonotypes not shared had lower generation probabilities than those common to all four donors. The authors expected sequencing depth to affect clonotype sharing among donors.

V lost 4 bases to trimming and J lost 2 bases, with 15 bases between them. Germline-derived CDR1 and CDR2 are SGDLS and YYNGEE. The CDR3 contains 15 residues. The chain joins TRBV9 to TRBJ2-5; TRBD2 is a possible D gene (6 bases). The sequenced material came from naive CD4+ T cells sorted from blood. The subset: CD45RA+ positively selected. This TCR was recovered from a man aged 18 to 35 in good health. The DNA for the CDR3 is TGTGCCAGCAGCCTAAGTGGGGGGATACAAGAGACCCAGTACTTC. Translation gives CASSLSGGIQETQYF.